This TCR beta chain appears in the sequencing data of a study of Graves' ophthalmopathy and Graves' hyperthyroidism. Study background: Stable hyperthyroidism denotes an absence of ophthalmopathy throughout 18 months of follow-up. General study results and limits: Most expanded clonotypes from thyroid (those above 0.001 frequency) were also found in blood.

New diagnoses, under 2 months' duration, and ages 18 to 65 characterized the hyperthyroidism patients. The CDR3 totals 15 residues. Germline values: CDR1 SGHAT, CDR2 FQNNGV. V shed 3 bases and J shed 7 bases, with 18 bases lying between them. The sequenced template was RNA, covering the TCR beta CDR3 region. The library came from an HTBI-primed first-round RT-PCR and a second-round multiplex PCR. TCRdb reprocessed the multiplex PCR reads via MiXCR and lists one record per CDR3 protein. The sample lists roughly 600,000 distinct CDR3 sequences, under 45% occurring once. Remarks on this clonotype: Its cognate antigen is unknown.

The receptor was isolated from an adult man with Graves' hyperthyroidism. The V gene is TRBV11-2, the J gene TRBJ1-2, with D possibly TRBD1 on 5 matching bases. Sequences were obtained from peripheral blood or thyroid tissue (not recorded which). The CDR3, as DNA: TGTGCCAGCAGCTTGAATGTTGGTGGCGGGGCTGGCTACACCTTC. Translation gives CASSLNVGGGAGYTF.